Described below is a single T cell receptor (beta chain) sequence and its context. The data derive from a study of blood T cell repertoires in COVID-19. Study-wide context: Both acute and convalescent COVID-19 samples were obtained from the United States, Italy and Spain. T cells, B-cell-depleted T cells, or PBMCs supplied cDNA or gDNA.

V lost 0 bases to trimming and J lost 7 bases; unmatched junction nucleotides: 7. CDR1 is SGDLS and CDR2 is YYNGEE in the germline V gene. The CDR3 extends over 15 amino acids. Original methodology: Amplification of reference gene primers provided the estimated nucleated cell counts. Method: immunoSEQ multiplex PCR; TCRdb's copy keeps in-frame clones and lacks some. V, J and clone size were drawn from that table, and D and trimming were deduced from the DNA. The data show about 300,000 clones, 86% seen once. The chain has TRBV9 and TRBJ2-7, with 10 bases matching TRBD2. This TCR was recovered from a woman aged 45 to 65 with acute or convalescent COVID-19. Source material: peripheral blood. This chain's CDR3 is CASSVALAGVGEQYF. DNA of the CDR3: TGTGCCAGCAGCGTAGCCCTAGCGGGAGTAGGAGAGCAGTACTTC. Full variable domain (missing parts from reference TRBV9 and TRBJ2-7): DSGVTQTPKHLITATGQRVTLRCSPRSGDLSVYWYQQSLDQGLQFLIQYYNGEERAKGNILERFSAQQFPDLHSELNLSSLELGDSALYFCASSVALAGVGEQYFGPGTRLTVT.